This T cell receptor beta chain derives from a study of control samples from healthy donors and cancer patients. Germline CDR1 is GTSNPN and CDR2 is SVGIG (reference sequence). CDR3 length equals 11 residues. V lost 2 bases to trimming and J lost 7 bases, with 6 bases between them. The assay was immunoSEQ multiplex PCR, and TCRdb's table has in-frame clones only and misses some. The table has approximately 120,000 clones, approximately 90% seen once; the top ten hold roughly 18%. The sample taken for sequencing was blood. This rearrangement joins TRBV30 to TRBJ2-1, with D unclear. The receptor's source is a woman aged 45-65 years in good health. The CDR3 nucleotides read TGTGCCTGGAGTATCTCGAATGAGCAGTTCTTC. Translation gives CAWSISNEQFF.